This record looks at one TCR beta chain sequence and its context. Additional DNA sequences in this sample encode the identical CDR3. The method was immunoSEQ multiplex PCR; TCRdb's version includes in-frame clones alone and lacks a portion of them. Of 2.5 million or so clones listed, more than 90% were seen once; the top ten hold roughly 0.13%. This specimen comes from a study of shared clonotypes between healthy human individuals. The germline V gene encodes CDR1 KGHSH and CDR2 LQKENI. The CDR3 is made up of 13 amino acids. Trimming removed 3 bases at V and 4 bases at J, with 7 bases between. The clonotype comes from a man between 18 and 35 years old in good health. The V call is TRBV18, the J call TRBJ2-1; no definite D call. The sample was naive CD4+ T cells sorted from blood. The subset denotes: CD45RA+ positively selected. DNA for the CDR3: TGTGCCAGCTCACCGCAGAGGTACAATGAGCAGTTCTTC. Translating it yields CASSPQRYNEQFF.